The TCR beta chain under discussion was sequenced for a study of OX40 agonist ivuxolimab in advanced cancers. Whole-study context: Two cutaneous melanoma patients and one hepatocellular carcinoma patient, three in all, had partial responses. Study-wide results and caveats: Researchers report that CD8+ T cells had, on average, more expanded clones than CD4+.

Worth noting for this clone: What it recognizes is unknown. Sequence at one end of the junction differs from germline and may be a read error. The sample has other DNA sequences that encode this CDR3 too.

Profiling relied on immunoSEQ multiplex PCR, and the TCRdb table lists in-frame clones only, not all of them. The sample lists about 72,000 clones; roughly 87% were seen once. This CDR3 has 16 residues. Germline-derived CDR1 and CDR2 are LNHDA and SQIVND (reference sequence). This TCR was sampled from an adult with an advanced solid tumor such as melanoma, head and neck, liver or kidney cancer. J is TRBJ1-1 and V is TRBV19, with D possibly TRBD1 on 6 matching bases. Sequenced material: CD4+ or CD8+ T cells sorted from blood, taken in a trial of the OX40 agonist ivuxolimab. The CDR3 DNA is TGTGCCAGTAGTATCGGGGGGCGGGACCGAGGCACTGAAGCCTTCTTT. This gives the protein CASSIGGRDRGTEAFF.